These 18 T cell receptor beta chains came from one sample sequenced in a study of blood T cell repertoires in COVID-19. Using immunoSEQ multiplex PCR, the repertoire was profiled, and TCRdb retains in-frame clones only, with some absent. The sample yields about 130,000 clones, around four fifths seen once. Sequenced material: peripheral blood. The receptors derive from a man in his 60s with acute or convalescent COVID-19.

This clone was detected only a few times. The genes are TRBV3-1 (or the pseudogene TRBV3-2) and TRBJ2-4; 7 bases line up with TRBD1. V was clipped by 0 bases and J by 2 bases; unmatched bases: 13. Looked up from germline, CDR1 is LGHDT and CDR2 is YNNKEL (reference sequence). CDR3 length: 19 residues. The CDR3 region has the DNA TGTGCCAGCAGCCAAGAAGGGGGCGACAGGCGCGGCTCCAAAAACATTCAGTACTTC. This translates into CASSQEGGDRRGSKNIQYF.

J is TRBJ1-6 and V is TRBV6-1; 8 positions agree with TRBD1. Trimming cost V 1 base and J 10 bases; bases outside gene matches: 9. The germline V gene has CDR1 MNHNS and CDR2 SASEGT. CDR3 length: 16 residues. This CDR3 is CASSEVPRGRPSPLHF. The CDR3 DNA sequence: TGTGCCAGCAGTGAAGTCCCCAGGGGGCGACCCTCACCCCTCCACTTT.

The CDR3 DNA reads TGTGCCAGTTCGGACAGAGAAAATGAAAAACTGTTTTTT. It codes for CASSDRENEKLFF. The rearrangement links TRBV6-5 to TRBJ1-4; D possibly corresponds to TRBD1 (6 bases). The germline gives CDR1 MNHEY, CDR2 SVGAGI. The length of the CDR3 is 13 residues. Trimming took off 9 bases at V and 5 bases at J, with 13 bases between the two ends.

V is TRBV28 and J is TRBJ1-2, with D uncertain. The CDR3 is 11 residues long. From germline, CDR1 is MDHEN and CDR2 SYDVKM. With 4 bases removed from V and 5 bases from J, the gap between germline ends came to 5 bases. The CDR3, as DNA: TGTGCCAGCAGTTCCACTTATGGCTACACCTTC. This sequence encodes CASSSTYGYTF.

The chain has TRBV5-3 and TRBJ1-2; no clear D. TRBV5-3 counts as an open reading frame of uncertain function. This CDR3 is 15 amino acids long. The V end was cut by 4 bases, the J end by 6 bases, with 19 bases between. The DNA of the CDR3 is TGTGCCAGAAGCCCCCTTTATAGCGGGAGGGATGGCTACACCTTC. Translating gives CARSPLYSGRDGYTF.

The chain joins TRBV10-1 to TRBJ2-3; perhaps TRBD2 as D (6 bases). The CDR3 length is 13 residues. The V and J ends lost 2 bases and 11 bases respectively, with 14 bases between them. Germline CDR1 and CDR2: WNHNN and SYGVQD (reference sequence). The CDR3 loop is CASSEGGRPGQYF. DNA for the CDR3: TGCGCCAGCAGTGAGGGTGGGAGGCCGGGGCAGTATTTT.

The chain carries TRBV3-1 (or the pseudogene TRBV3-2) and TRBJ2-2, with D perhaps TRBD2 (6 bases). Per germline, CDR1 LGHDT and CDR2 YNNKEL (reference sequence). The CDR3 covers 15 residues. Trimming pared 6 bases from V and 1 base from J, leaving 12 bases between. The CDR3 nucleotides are TGTGCCAGCAGTCCTCTTAGCGGGAACACCGGGGAGCTGTTTTTT. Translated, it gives CASSPLSGNTGELFF.

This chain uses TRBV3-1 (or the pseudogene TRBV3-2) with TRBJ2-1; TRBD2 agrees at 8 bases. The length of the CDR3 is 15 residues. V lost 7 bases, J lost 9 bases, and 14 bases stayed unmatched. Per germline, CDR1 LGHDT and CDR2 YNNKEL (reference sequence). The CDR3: CASTLYSGKLAEQFF. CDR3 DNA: TGTGCCAGCACCCTATATAGCGGGAAGCTGGCTGAGCAGTTCTTC.

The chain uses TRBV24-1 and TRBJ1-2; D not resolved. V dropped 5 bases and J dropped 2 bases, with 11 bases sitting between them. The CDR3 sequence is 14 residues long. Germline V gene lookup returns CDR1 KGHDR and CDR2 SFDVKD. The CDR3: CATSAPPTNYGYTF. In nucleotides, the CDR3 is TGTGCCACCAGTGCCCCTCCTACCAACTATGGCTACACCTTC.

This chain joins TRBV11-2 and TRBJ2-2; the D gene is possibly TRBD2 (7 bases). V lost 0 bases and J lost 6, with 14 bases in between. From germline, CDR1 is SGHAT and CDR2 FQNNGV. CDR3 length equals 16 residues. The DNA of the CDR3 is TGTGCCAGCAGCTTAGATGATCGGGGGGCATCCGGGGAGCTGTTTTTT. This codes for CASSLDDRGASGELFF.

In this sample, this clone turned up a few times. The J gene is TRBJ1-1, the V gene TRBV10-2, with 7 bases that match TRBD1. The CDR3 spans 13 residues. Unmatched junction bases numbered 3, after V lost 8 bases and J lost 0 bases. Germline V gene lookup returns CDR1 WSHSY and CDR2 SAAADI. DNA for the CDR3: TGCGCCAGCGAGGGACAGATGAACACTGAAGCTTTCTTT. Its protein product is CASEGQMNTEAFF.

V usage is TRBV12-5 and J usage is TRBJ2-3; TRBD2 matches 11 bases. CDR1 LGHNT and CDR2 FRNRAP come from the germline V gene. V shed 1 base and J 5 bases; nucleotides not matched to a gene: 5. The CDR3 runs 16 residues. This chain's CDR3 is CASGLGRLAGGDTQYF. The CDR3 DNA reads TGTGCTAGTGGTTTGGGGCGGCTAGCGGGAGGAGATACGCAGTATTTT.

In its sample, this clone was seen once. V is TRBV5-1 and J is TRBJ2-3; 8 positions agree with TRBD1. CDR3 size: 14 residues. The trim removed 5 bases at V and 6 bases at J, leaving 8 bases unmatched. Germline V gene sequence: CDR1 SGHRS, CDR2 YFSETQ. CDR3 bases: TGCGCCAGCAGTTTTTTACAGGGGGACGATACGCAGTATTTT. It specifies CASSFLQGDDTQYF.

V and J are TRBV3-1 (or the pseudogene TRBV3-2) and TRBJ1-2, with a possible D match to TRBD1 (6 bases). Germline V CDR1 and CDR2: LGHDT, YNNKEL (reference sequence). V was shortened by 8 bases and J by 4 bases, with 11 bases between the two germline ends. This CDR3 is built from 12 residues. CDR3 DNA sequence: TGTGCCAGCTCGGGACACATCTATGGCTACACCTTC. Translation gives CASSGHIYGYTF.

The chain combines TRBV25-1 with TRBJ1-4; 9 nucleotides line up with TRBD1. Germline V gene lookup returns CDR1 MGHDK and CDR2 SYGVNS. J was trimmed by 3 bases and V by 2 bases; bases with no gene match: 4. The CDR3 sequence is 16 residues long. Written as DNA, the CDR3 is TGTGCCAGCAGTGAAAAATGGACAGGGGCTAATGAAAAACTGTTTTTT. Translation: CASSEKWTGANEKLFF.

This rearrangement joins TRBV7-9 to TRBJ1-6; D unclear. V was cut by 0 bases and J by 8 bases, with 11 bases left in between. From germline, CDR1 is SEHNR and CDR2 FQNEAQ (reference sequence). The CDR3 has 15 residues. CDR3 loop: CASSLALAADSPLHF. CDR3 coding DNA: TGTGCCAGCAGCTTAGCTTTGGCTGCTGATTCACCCCTCCACTTT.

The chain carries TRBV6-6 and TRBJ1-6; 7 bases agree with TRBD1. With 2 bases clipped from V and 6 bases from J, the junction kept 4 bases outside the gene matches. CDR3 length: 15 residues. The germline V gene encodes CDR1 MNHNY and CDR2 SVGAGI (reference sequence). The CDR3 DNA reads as TGTGCCAGCAGTTACGGGACAGCAAGTAATTCACCCCTCCACTTT. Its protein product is CASSYGTASNSPLHF.

The CDR3 nucleotides read TGTGCCAGCAGAGACAGGGAAGGGGAGGCCTATGGCTACACCTTC. Translating it yields CASRDREGEAYGYTF. The chain is built from TRBV6-5 and TRBJ1-2; 7 bases fit TRBD1. The V gene end was trimmed by 6 bases and the J gene end by 4 bases; junction bases not matched to a gene: 11. CDR1 and CDR2 (germline): MNHEY, SVGAGI. The CDR3 is made up of 15 amino acids.